This TCR beta chain derives from a study of identifying expanded T cells in peripheral blood. Study conclusions and caveats: Across healthy donors, higher total template counts meant significantly greater approximately two-week count variance. Over around two and four weeks, about 15 and 19 clones changed, versus approximately 1.2 between replicates.

The CDR3 length is 11 residues. In germline, CDR1 is SQVTM, CDR2 ANQGSEA. The ends were cut back, 2 bases at V and 9 bases at J, with 8 bases in the middle. No infections or other immune events were documented during collection. Turning to this clone: Its antigen remains unidentified.

Clones were sequenced by immunoSEQ multiplex PCR, and TCRdb holds only the in-frame ones, with some missing. This sample yields 50,000 to 70,000 clones, of which more than 75% are seen a single time; 4.7% belongs to the top ten. This TCR derives from a person aged 18-70 years in good health. This chain joins TRBV29-1 and TRBJ1-3, with D unresolved. The sequencing sample was made of blood. The CDR3 sequence is CSVETQATIYF. CDR3 nucleotides: TGCAGCGTTGAAACGCAGGCCACCATATATTTT.